This T cell receptor (beta chain) was observed in a study of response to subunit inactivated influenza vaccine. TCRdb processed the RT-PCR reads anew with MiXCR; each CDR3 protein has one entry. The sample lists about 190,000 distinct CDR3 sequences; around 15% were seen once. Study-level findings and limits: The authors suggested that every seasonal influenza vaccination recruits few new T cells.

This clonotype has a handful of counts. Its antigen is unknown. The CDR3 loop spans 12 amino acids. In germline, CDR1 is MGHRA, CDR2 YSYEKL. Trimming pared 1 base from V and 8 bases from J, leaving 7 bases between. This specimen consisted of CD8+ T cells sorted from PBMCs, obtained 4 to 6 days after vaccination. The sequence was collected from a man in his fifties who received an inactivated influenza vaccine. The V and J genes are TRBV4-1 and TRBJ2-3, with unresolved D. CDR3 residues: CASSQVLGTQYF. As DNA, the CDR3 is TGCGCCAGCAGCCAAGTCCTGGGTACGCAGTATTTT.